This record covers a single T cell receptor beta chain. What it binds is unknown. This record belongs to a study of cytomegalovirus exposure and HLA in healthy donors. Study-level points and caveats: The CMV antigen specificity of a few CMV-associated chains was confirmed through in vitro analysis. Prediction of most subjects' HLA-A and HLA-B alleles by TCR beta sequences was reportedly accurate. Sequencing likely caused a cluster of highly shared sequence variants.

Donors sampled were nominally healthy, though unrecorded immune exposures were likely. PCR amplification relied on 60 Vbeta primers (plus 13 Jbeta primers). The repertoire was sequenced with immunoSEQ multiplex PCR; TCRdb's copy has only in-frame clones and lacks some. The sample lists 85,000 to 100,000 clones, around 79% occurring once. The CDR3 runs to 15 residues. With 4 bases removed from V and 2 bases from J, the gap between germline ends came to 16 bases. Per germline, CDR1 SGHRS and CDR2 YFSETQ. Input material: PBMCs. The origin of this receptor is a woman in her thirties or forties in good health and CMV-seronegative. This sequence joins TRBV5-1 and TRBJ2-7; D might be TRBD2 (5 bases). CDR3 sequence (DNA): TGCGCCAGCAGCCCTCGCTCGGGGAACCCCTACGAGCAGTACTTC. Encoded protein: CASSPRSGNPYEQYF.